Below, 29 T cell receptor beta chains from the same sample are listed, as sequenced in a study of T cells in Graves' hyperthyroidism and ophthalmopathy. The CDR3 regions of TCR beta were amplified from RNA transcripts. The study used the HTBI primer set for a first-round RT-PCR of the TCR CDR3. In TCRdb, the multiplex PCR reads were re-called with MiXCR into one record per CDR3 protein. The sample yields 500,000 to 650,000 distinct CDR3 sequences, about 20% seen once. Input material: blood. These receptors all come from a man aged 35-49 years with Graves' ophthalmopathy.

This clonotype appeared many times. The rearrangement uses TRBV18 and TRBJ2-5; no clear D. V lost 1 base and J 3 bases, leaving 6 bases between the germline ends. The CDR3 is 13 amino acids. The germline V gene has CDR1 KGHSH and CDR2 LQKENI. The CDR3 protein is CASSPRAKETQYF. CDR3 sequence (DNA): TGTGCCAGCTCACCACGCGCTAAAGAGACCCAGTACTTC.

The table lists this clonotype with a few counts. V usage is TRBV28 and J usage is TRBJ2-5; perhaps D is TRBD1 or TRBD2 (5 bases each). CDR3 length: 14 residues. V lost 3 bases and J 5 bases, leaving 13 bases between the germline ends. The V gene's germline CDR1 is MDHEN and CDR2 SYDVKM. CDR3 protein: CASSFGTSRETQYF. CDR3 DNA: TGTGCCAGCAGTTTCGGGACCTCAAGGGAGACCCAGTACTTC.

This chain joins TRBV5-1 and TRBJ1-4, with 12 bases fitting TRBD1. Germline values: CDR1 SGHRS, CDR2 YFSETQ. The CDR3 is 17 amino acids. Germline trimming cut 5 bases from V and 4 bases from J; bases unmatched to any gene: 9. DNA of the CDR3: TGCGCCAGCAGTTCCGGGACAGGGGGCATCGGTAATGAAAAACTGTTTTTT. Translated: CASSSGTGGIGNEKLFF.

This clonotype was observed a few times. The chain recombines TRBV10-2 with TRBJ2-7; D unclear. V dropped 6 bases and J dropped 2 bases, with 14 bases sitting between them. The CDR3 sequence is 14 residues long. CDR1 is WSHSY, CDR2 SAAADI, per germline. CDR3 region: CASSRAPLTYEQYF. In DNA form, the CDR3 reads TGCGCCAGCAGCCGGGCCCCTTTGACCTACGAGCAGTACTTC.

This clonotype was seen a handful of times. The V call is TRBV7-8, the J call TRBJ2-5; 9 bases are a match to TRBD2. This CDR3 is 15 amino acids long. V lost 4 bases and J lost 6; bases outside the gene matches: 9. Germline V lookup: CDR1 SGHVS, CDR2 FQNEAQ. The CDR3 sequence is CASSSLRGGSKTQYF. The CDR3 DNA is TGTGCCAGCAGCTCCTTGCGGGGGGGCTCGAAGACCCAGTACTTC.

This clonotype came up many times. This chain connects TRBV3-1 to TRBJ1-6; weak D call: TRBD1 (5 bases). Trimming shortened V by 1 base and J by 7 bases, and 11 bases separated the two germline ends. The germline V gene has CDR1 LGHDT and CDR2 YNNKEL (reference sequence). The CDR3 has 15 residues. The CDR3 nucleotides are TGTGCCAGCAGCCAAGCTGGGACGGCAAATTCACCCCTCCACTTT. It encodes CASSQAGTANSPLHF.

This clonotype was observed at least ten times. The chain employs TRBV2 and TRBJ2-7; D may be TRBD2 (5 bases). CDR3 length equals 14 residues. Germline assignment: CDR1 SNHLY and CDR2 FYNNEI. The V end was cut by 4 bases, the J end by 3 bases, with 13 bases between. The CDR3 DNA reads as TGTGCCAGCAGTGCTCGAGGGCGCGGCTACGAGCAGTACTTC. Translated: CASSARGRGYEQYF.

This rearrangement joins TRBV9 to TRBJ1-1; D possibly corresponds to TRBD1 (6 bases). In germline, CDR1 is SGDLS, CDR2 YYNGEE. Trimming stripped 3 bases from V and 3 bases from J, with 9 bases between. This CDR3 is built from 13 residues. CDR3 sequence (DNA): TGTGCCAGCAGCGCGACAGGTTACACTGAAGCTTTCTTT. Its translation: CASSATGYTEAFF.

V and J are TRBV12-3 or TRBV12-4 and TRBJ1-4, with D possibly TRBD1 on 5 matching bases. The CDR3 runs to 16 residues. Trimming cost V 5 bases and J 7 bases, with 20 bases left between them. Here the CDR3 reads CASSPRAATRIEKLFF. The CDR3 bases are TGTGCCAGCAGTCCCAGGGCCGCAACTCGGATTGAAAAACTGTTTTTT.

Only a few counts were recorded for this clonotype. This rearrangement joins TRBV7-9 to TRBJ2-2, with TRBD1 matching over 9 bases. The CDR3 has 16 residues. Germline V gene lookup returns CDR1 SEHNR and CDR2 FQNEAQ (reference sequence). The ends lost 7 bases at V and 4 bases at J; junction bases unmatched: 10. CDR3 in amino acids: CASTAQTGGLTGELFF. Here the CDR3 DNA reads TGTGCCAGCACCGCACAGACAGGGGGTCTCACCGGGGAGCTGTTTTTT.

This clonotype was found a few times. This sequence joins TRBV19 and TRBJ1-4; D is undetermined. V was trimmed by 6 bases and J by 0 bases, leaving 14 bases between them. This CDR3 region has 16 residues. Per germline, CDR1 LNHDA and CDR2 SQIVND (reference sequence). The CDR3 DNA reads TGTGCCAGTAGACCGTCGTGGGTTGCAACTAATGAAAAACTGTTTTTT. Amino acids: CASRPSWVATNEKLFF.

The rearrangement joins TRBV4-1 to TRBJ1-1; D call uncertain. CDR1 MGHRA and CDR2 YSYEKL come from the germline V gene. CDR3 length equals 14 residues. Trimming took off 0 bases at V and 4 bases at J, with 9 bases between the two ends. In DNA form, the CDR3 reads TGCGCCAGCAGCCAAGACCCCCCGGGCACTGAAGCTTTCTTT. This gives the protein CASSQDPPGTEAFF.

This clonotype was seen repeatedly, ten times or more. The CDR3 nucleotides read TGTGCCAGCAGTTTTGGCACTGCGGGCTACACCTTC. Its translation: CASSFGTAGYTF. The chain couples TRBV12-3 or TRBV12-4 to TRBJ1-2; D unresolved. V was shortened by 3 bases and J by 8 bases, with 10 bases between the two germline ends. This CDR3 contains 12 residues.

This clonotype appeared once. The chain has TRBV24-1 and TRBJ1-1; D is ambiguous. In germline, CDR1 is KGHDR, CDR2 SFDVKD. Deletions cut 0 bases from V and 8 bases from J, with 12 bases between. The CDR3 covers 14 residues. The DNA of the CDR3 is TGTGCCACCAGTGATTTGGGTCCCCCCGGGGAAGCTTTCTTT. Protein product: CATSDLGPPGEAFF.

This clonotype was picked up a small number of times. This rearrangement joins TRBV11-2 to TRBJ2-7, with D unclear. V shed 2 bases and J shed 7 bases, with 6 bases lying between them. Germline CDR1 SGHAT, CDR2 FQNNGV. The CDR3 is 11 residues long. CDR3 loop: CASSLQIEQYF. CDR3 sequence (DNA): TGTGCCAGCAGCTTACAAATTGAGCAGTACTTC.

The chain carries TRBV6-6 and TRBJ1-5, with 8 bases fitting TRBD1. The CDR3 contains 17 residues. After removal of 0 bases from V and 2 bases from J, the junction contained 6 bases not matched to a gene. Germline V lookup: CDR1 MNHNY, CDR2 SVGAGI (reference sequence). Here the CDR3 reads CASSYSLTGVGNQPQHF. Here the CDR3 DNA reads TGTGCCAGCAGTTACTCCCTGACAGGGGTCGGCAATCAGCCCCAGCATTTT.

DNA of the CDR3: TGTGCCAGCAGCAAACCCGACAGCTATGGCTACACCTTC. It translates to CASSKPDSYGYTF. The V and J genes are TRBV12-3 or TRBV12-4 and TRBJ1-2; D possibly corresponds to TRBD1 (5 bases). V was trimmed by 6 bases and J by 4 bases, leaving 12 bases between them. CDR3 size: 13 residues.

In its sample, this clonotype was seen many times. This chain connects TRBV5-6 to TRBJ1-1; D is unresolved. This CDR3 comprises 16 residues. Germline assignment: CDR1 SGHDT and CDR2 YYEEEE. Trimming removed 2 bases at V and 1 base at J, with 15 bases between. Here the CDR3 reads CASSFRHPRRNTEAFF. As DNA, the CDR3 is TGTGCCAGCAGCTTCAGACATCCGAGACGGAACACTGAAGCTTTCTTT.

This clonotype was picked up a small number of times. V gene TRBV19 combines with J gene TRBJ2-1, with TRBD2 identical over 15 bases. The V segment lost 0 bases and the J segment 7 bases; nucleotides outside the gene matches: 4. Looked up from germline, CDR1 is LNHDA and CDR2 is SQIVND (reference sequence). This CDR3 has 17 amino acids. The CDR3 nucleotides are TGTGCCAGTAGTATAGATCGGGGACTAGCGGGAGGAAATGAGCAGTTCTTC. Protein sequence: CASSIDRGLAGGNEQFF.

J is TRBJ1-5 and V is TRBV20-1; D gene unclear. In germline, CDR1 is DFQATT, CDR2 SNEGSKA (reference sequence). V gave up 0 bases and J gave up 6 bases, with 12 bases separating them. The CDR3 is 14 residues long. The CDR3 reads CSARDRDFGQPQHF. DNA of the CDR3: TGCAGTGCTAGAGATCGGGATTTCGGTCAGCCCCAGCATTTT.

The J gene is TRBJ2-1, the V gene TRBV6-1, with D perhaps being TRBD1 or TRBD2 (5 bases each). Trimming removed 7 bases at V and 1 base at J, with 14 bases between. This CDR3 region has 15 residues. Germline lookup yields CDR1 MNHNS and CDR2 SASEGT. DNA of the CDR3: TGTGCCAGCACGGGTACTGGGGGATCCTACAATGAGCAGTTCTTC. Translation: CASTGTGGSYNEQFF.

In its sample, this clonotype was seen a few times. The V gene is TRBV12-3 or TRBV12-4, the J gene TRBJ2-5, with 11 bases identical to TRBD2. This CDR3 region has 14 residues. V trimming: 6 bases; J trimming: 12 bases; junction bases outside the gene matches: 12. The CDR3 region is CASRSSGGAKDEYF. Written as DNA, the CDR3 is TGTGCCAGCAGAAGTAGCGGGGGGGCCAAAGATGAGTACTTC.

The chain couples TRBV28 to TRBJ2-1; the D gene could be TRBD1 or TRBD2 (5 bases each). Germline lookup yields CDR1 MDHEN and CDR2 SYDVKM. V lost 7 bases, J lost 4 bases, and 11 bases lay in between. This CDR3 comprises 13 residues. The CDR3 sequence: CASTGTVYNEQFF. The CDR3, as DNA: TGTGCCAGCACCGGGACCGTTTACAATGAGCAGTTCTTC.

This clonotype was detected many times. J is TRBJ2-3 and V is TRBV5-1; D is unclear. CDR1 is SGHRS and CDR2 is YFSETQ in the germline V gene. The CDR3 runs 14 residues. The V end lost 3 bases, the J end lost 1 base, and 9 bases lay between the germline ends. The CDR3 sequence: CASSYEPGTDTQYF. In nucleotides, the CDR3 is TGCGCCAGCAGCTATGAACCAGGCACAGATACGCAGTATTTT.

This clonotype turned up a few times. The gene calls are TRBV10-2 and TRBJ2-3; no definite D call. This CDR3 region has 13 residues. Germline loops: CDR1 WSHSY, CDR2 SAAADI. The V and J ends lost 8 bases and 2 bases respectively, with 11 bases between them. The CDR3 region has the DNA TGCGCCAGCTGTGCCCGGCTCACAGATACGCAGTATTTT. Protein product: CASCARLTDTQYF.

This clonotype was counted a few times. The chain couples TRBV11-3 to TRBJ2-7; 11 nucleotides line up with TRBD1. The CDR3 runs to 20 residues. Germline assignment: CDR1 SGHNT and CDR2 YENEEA. The V gene end was trimmed by 2 bases and the J gene end by 4 bases; junction bases not matched to a gene: 19. CDR3 protein: CASSLPSRSLGDRGGYEQYF. DNA for the CDR3: TGTGCCAGCAGCTTACCTTCCCGATCCCTCGGGGACAGGGGGGGGTACGAGCAGTACTTC.

This clonotype occurred many times. The rearrangement links TRBV3-1 to TRBJ1-2, with 10 bases identical to TRBD1. This CDR3 is 14 amino acids long. Germline CDR1 is LGHDT and CDR2 is YNNKEL (reference sequence). The ends lost 1 base at V and 4 bases at J; junction bases unmatched: 0. Written as DNA, the CDR3 is TGTGCCAGCAGCCAAGGACAGGGGGCCTATGGCTACACCTTC. Translation: CASSQGQGAYGYTF.

This clonotype was counted many times. The CDR3 coding sequence is TGTGCCAGCACCACCTCGGGGGCAGATACGCAGTATTTT. Translated: CASTTSGADTQYF. The rearrangement links TRBV7-3 to TRBJ2-3; a possible D gene is TRBD2 (6 bases). Trimming stripped 7 bases from V and 4 bases from J, with 12 bases between. The CDR3 is made up of 13 amino acids. Germline V CDR1 and CDR2: SGHTA, FQGTGA.

In its sample, this clonotype was seen a few times. This chain joins TRBV6-2 or TRBV6-3 and TRBJ2-5, with D possibly matching TRBD2 (5 bases). V shed 6 bases and J shed 7 bases, with 9 bases lying between them. This CDR3 comprises 11 residues. CDR1 and CDR2 (germline): MNHEY, SVGEGT. The CDR3 loop reads CASSGRGTQYF. CDR3 bases: TGTGCCAGCAGCGGCCGGGGGACCCAGTACTTC.